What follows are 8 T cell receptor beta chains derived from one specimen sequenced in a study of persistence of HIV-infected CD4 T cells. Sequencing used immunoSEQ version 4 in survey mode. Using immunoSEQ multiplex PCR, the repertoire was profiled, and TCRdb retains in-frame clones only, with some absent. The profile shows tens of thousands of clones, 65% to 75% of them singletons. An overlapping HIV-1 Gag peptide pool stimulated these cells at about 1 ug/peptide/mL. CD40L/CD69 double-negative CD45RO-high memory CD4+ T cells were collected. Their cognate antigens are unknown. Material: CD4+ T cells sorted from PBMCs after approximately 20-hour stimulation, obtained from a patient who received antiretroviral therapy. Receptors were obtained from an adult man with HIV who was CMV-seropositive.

The CDR3 DNA is TGTGCCAGCTCACCCAACAGGGGAGGTCAGCCCCAGCATTTT. Protein sequence: CASSPNRGGQPQHF. The gene calls are TRBV18 and TRBJ1-5; TRBD1 agrees at 7 bases. The CDR3 sequence is 14 residues long. From germline, CDR1 is KGHSH and CDR2 LQKENI. V was pared by 3 bases and J by 6 bases, with 5 bases of the junction left unmatched.

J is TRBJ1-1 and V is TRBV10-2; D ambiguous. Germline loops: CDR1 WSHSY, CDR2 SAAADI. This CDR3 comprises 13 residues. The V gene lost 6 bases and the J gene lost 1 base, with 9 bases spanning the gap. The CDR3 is CASRGGRNTEAFF. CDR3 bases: TGCGCCAGCAGGGGAGGGAGGAACACTGAAGCTTTCTTT.

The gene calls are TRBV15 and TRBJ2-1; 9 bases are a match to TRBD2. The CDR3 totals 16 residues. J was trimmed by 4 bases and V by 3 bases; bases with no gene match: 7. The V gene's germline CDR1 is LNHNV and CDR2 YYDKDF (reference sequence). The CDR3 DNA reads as TGTGCCACCAGCAGGGGACTAGCAGAAAGGTACAATGAGCAGTTCTTC. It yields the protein CATSRGLAERYNEQFF.

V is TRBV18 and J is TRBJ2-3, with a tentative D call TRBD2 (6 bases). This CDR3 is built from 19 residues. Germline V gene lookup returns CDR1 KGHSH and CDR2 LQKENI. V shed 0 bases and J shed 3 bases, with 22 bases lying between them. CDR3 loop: CASSPPGQAFGGTTDTQYF. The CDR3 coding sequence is TGTGCCAGCTCACCACCGGGCCAGGCGTTCGGGGGAACTACAGATACGCAGTATTTT.

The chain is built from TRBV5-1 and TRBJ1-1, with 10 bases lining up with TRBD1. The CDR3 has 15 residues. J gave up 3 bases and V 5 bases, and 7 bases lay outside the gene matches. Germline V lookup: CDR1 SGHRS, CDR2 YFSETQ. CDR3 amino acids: CASRPGQGMDTEAFF. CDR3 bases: TGCGCCAGCAGGCCGGGACAGGGGATGGACACTGAAGCTTTCTTT. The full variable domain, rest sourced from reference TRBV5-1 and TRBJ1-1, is KAGVTQTPRYLIKTRGQQVTLSCSPISGHRSVSWYQQTPGQGLQFLFEYFSETQRNKGNFPGRFSGRQFSNSRSEMNVSTLELGDSALYLCASRPGQGMDTEAFFGQGTRLTVV.

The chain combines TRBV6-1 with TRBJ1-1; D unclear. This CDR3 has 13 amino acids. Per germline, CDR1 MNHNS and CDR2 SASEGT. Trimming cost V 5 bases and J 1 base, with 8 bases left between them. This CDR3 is CASSLGRNTEAFF. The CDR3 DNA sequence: TGTGCCAGCAGTCTTGGGAGGAACACTGAAGCTTTCTTT.

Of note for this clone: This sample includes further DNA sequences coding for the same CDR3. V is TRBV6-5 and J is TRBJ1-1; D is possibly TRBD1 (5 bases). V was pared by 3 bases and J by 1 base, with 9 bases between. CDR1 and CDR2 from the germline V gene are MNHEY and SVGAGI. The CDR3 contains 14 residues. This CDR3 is CASSYRGGNTEAFF. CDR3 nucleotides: TGTGCCAGCAGTTATCGGGGGGGGAACACTGAAGCTTTCTTT.

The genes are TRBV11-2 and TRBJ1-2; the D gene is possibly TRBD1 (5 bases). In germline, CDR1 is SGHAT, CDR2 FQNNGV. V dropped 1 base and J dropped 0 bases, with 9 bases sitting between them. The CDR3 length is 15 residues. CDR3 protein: CASSLGGTANYGYTF. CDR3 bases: TGTGCCAGCAGCTTAGGAGGGACCGCTAACTATGGCTACACCTTC.